The rows below give T cell receptor beta chains drawn from one sample of a study of identical twins. TCRdb passed the 5' RACE reads through MiXCR, listing each CDR3 protein once. The table has approximately 590,000 distinct CDR3 sequences, roughly 9.9% seen once. These same data were also listed under a study on yellow fever vaccine responses in identical twins.

Source material: PBMCs. The receptors derive from a woman younger than 30 in good health. CDR3s include the opening cysteine and the closing phenylalanine or tryptophan. The D gene is left open where the match is weak. Not all rows give a size; the values are once, few, many and, for expanded clones, a class.

clone_size	v_call	d_call	j_call	cdr3_nt	cdr3_aa
many	TRBV11-1	-	TRBJ1-6	TGTGCCAGCAGCACCCCCGTAGGGGGAAGCTCCTATAATTCACCCCTCCACTTT	CASSTPVGGSSYNSPLHF
-	TRBV4-3	TRBD2	TRBJ2-1	TGCGCCAGCAGCGGGAGGGAGGGCCTAAATGAGCAGTTCTTC	CASSGREGLNEQFF
many	TRBV7-9	-	TRBJ2-2	TGTGCCAGTACTGTGACGGTGAACACCGGGGAGCTGTTTTTT	CASTVTVNTGELFF
many	TRBV9	-	TRBJ1-5	TGTGCCAGCAGCGTAGGGGCCCAGCATTTT	CASSVGAQHF
few	TRBV27	TRBD2	TRBJ2-7	TGTGCCAGCAGTTTCCCCAAGCGGGAGGCCCAAGGTGTCGAGCAGTACTTC	CASSFPKREAQGVEQYF
-	TRBV10-2	-	TRBJ2-7	TGCGCCAGCAGCGGACAGCAAATCCTCTACGAGCAGTACTTC	CASSGQQILYEQYF
-	TRBV4-2	TRBD2	TRBJ2-3	TGTGCCAGCAGCCAAGCCAGCGGGGTAGCAGATACGCAGTATTTT	CASSQASGVADTQYF
many	TRBV12-3/TRBV12-4	TRBD2	TRBJ2-2	TGTGCCAGCAGCCGGGGACTAGCGGGAGTCGGCACCGGGGAGCTGTTTTTT	CASSRGLAGVGTGELFF
few	TRBV2	-	TRBJ2-1	TGTGCCAGCAGTGGAACTAGATTTGAGCAGTTCTTC	CASSGTRFEQFF
few	TRBV19	-	TRBJ2-5	TGTGCCAGTAGTTCCTACAGCTCAACTGGAGAGACCCAGTACTTC	CASSSYSSTGETQYF
few	TRBV12-3/TRBV12-4	TRBD1	TRBJ2-1	TGTGCCAGCAGCTCCTCGGACAGGGGAAATGAGCAGTTCTTC	CASSSSDRGNEQFF
many	TRBV6-5	-	TRBJ2-7	TGTGCCAGCAGTTACGCGGACCTGACTTACGAGCAGTACTTC	CASSYADLTYEQYF
few	TRBV12-3/TRBV12-4	-	TRBJ2-7	TGTGCCAGCCGAGCGGAAACCTACGAGCAGTACTTC	CASRAETYEQYF
few	TRBV7-8	TRBD2	TRBJ2-5	TGTGCCAGCAGCGCCCAGCTAGCGGGGGGGCTAGAGACCCAGTACTTC	CASSAQLAGGLETQYF
many	TRBV9	TRBD2	TRBJ2-3	TGTGCCAGCAGCGTTTCTAGCGGGGGGGCCGATACGCAGTATTTT	CASSVSSGGADTQYF
many	TRBV7-2	-	TRBJ1-5	TGTGCCAGCAGCTTAGAGGGGGTTATTCAGCCCCAGCATTTT	CASSLEGVIQPQHF
-	TRBV20-1	TRBD2	TRBJ2-7	TGCAGTGCTAGACTAGCGGCCTACGAGCAGTACTTC	CSARLAAYEQYF
-	TRBV6-1	-	TRBJ2-2	TGTGCCAGCACCCCGGGTGGTGTGTACACCGGGGAGCTGTTTTTT	CASTPGGVYTGELFF
-	TRBV7-2	TRBD1	TRBJ2-3	TGTGCCAGCGTACGGGACAGCCACACAGATACGCAGTATTTT	CASVRDSHTDTQYF
-	TRBV7-2	TRBD1	TRBJ1-2	TGTGCCAGCAACGTCAGGGACAGGGCACCTGGCTACACCTTC	CASNVRDRAPGYTF
-	TRBV7-9	-	TRBJ2-7	TGTGCCAGCAGCTCGGTGGGGGCCTCCTACGAGCAGTACTTC	CASSSVGASYEQYF
-	TRBV20-1	-	TRBJ2-3	TGCAGTGCTAGAGATTCGGCAGATACGCAGTATTTT	CSARDSADTQYF
-	TRBV20-1	-	TRBJ1-1	TGCAGTGCGAGGACCGGCGCTGAAGCTTTCTTT	CSARTGAEAFF
-	TRBV30	-	TRBJ2-3	TGTGCCCTCCATGTGGGGGGGCAAGATACGCAGTATTTT	CALHVGGQDTQYF
few	TRBV12-3/TRBV12-4	-	TRBJ1-2	TGTGCCAGCACCTTGGGGGACCTGCGTTCTAACTATGGCTACACCTTC	CASTLGDLRSNYGYTF
-	TRBV6-2/TRBV6-3	TRBD2	TRBJ2-2	TGTGCCAGCAGGGACACTAGCGGGAGTTACACCGGGGAGCTGTTTTTT	CASRDTSGSYTGELFF
-	TRBV6-1	TRBD2	TRBJ2-3	TGTGCCAGCAGTGACTTACTAGCGGCCCTCAGCACAGATACGCAGTATTTT	CASSDLLAALSTDTQYF
many	TRBV12-3/TRBV12-4	-	TRBJ1-1	TGTGCCAGCAGTTTAGGGGCAGATGAAGCTTTCTTT	CASSLGADEAFF
few	TRBV27	TRBD2	TRBJ2-7	TGTGCCAGCAGTTCACTAGCGGGAGGGAGCCTCGAGCAGTACTTC	CASSSLAGGSLEQYF
many	TRBV20-1	TRBD2	TRBJ2-3	TGCAGTGCAGGCGGGGGGGCAGATACGCAGTATTTT	CSAGGGADTQYF
-	TRBV28	-	TRBJ2-3	TGTGCCAGCAGTGCCCAGACAGGGACTACAGATACGCAGTATTTT	CASSAQTGTTDTQYF